This T cell receptor (beta chain) derives from a study of regulatory and conventional T cells in RAG deficiency. TCRdb's table, derived via immunoSEQ multiplex PCR, lists solely in-frame clones and lacks some. The data contain 34,000 or so clones, roughly 76% of them singletons. Conventional CD4+ T cells were sorted from blood as CD25-low CD127-high cells. The CDR3 runs to 15 residues. V shed 4 bases and J 7 bases; nucleotides not matched to a gene: 9. CDR1 and CDR2 from the germline V gene are LGHNA and YNFKEQ. This same sample was also taken into another study, of regulatory T cells. That report notes: Amplification used 52 TRBV primers and 13 TRBJ primers.

Material for sequencing was CD4+ effector T cells sorted from blood. The TCR originated in a human donor in good health. The rearrangement links TRBV4-2 to TRBJ2-1; 8 positions match TRBD1. The CDR3 is CASSLRFQGANEQFF. In nucleotides, the CDR3 is TGTGCCAGCAGCCTACGCTTCCAGGGGGCTAATGAGCAGTTCTTC.